This T cell receptor (beta chain) is drawn from a study of T-cell memory formation after mild COVID-19 (dated by TCRdb to about 2021). Background on the whole study: TCR sequence clusters from the two donors were found to be largely donor specific. Two young, previously healthy adult volunteers made up the cohort, one male and one female. T-cell clones expanding and contracting after mild COVID-19 in a couple of donors were tracked by longitudinal TCRalpha and TCRbeta repertoire sequencing. Findings and caveats that apply to the study as a whole: Clones that contracted from day 15 to 85 showed balanced CD4/CD8 phenotypes, whereas a second wave of clones that expanded from day 15 to 37 leaned towards CD4+. Some responding clones were found in pre-infection memory, which suggests that pre-existing cross-reactive memory T cells took part in the SARS-CoV-2 response. Only a couple of mild cases were covered in the study, and larger cohorts including severe cases with pre-infection samples were considered necessary. Contracting CD4+ clones appeared mostly in the CM and EM memory subsets, whereas CD8+ clones were enriched in EMRA. The second-wave clones that peaked on day 37 were not confirmed to be SARS-CoV-2 specific.

From a lookup of the germline V gene, CDR1 and CDR2 are SGHTA and FQGNSA. V loses 7 bases, J loses 2 bases, and the germline ends lie 16 bases apart. Taken from cysteine to phenylalanine, the CDR3 has 15 residues. Of the read, only the CDR3 DNA is kept; its 45 bases are in frame from base 1. The instrument was an Illumina NovaSeq 6000. cDNA libraries for TCRalpha and TCRbeta were prepared by 5'RACE using constant-segment primers, with sample barcodes and unique molecular identifiers added. Trizol reagent was used to extract RNA from every sample. Library amplification was performed in two PCR steps, and a second sample barcode and Illumina TruSeq adapters were introduced in the second step. Sequencing of the libraries was done on an Illumina NovaSeq, producing 2 x 150 bp paired-end reads. The authors processed their data as follows. The reads were demultiplexed and collapsed into UMI-guided consensus sequences using migec v1.2.7. With mixcr v2.1.11, UMI consensuses were aligned to TRA and TRB V and J templates and assembled into clonotypes. Expanded or contracted clonotypes were those called significant by both edgeR and NoisET, with noise models trained on biological replicates. For edgeR calls, a false discovery rate-adjusted p below 0.01 and a log2 fold-change threshold of 1 were applied. PCA with hierarchical clustering of max-normalized trajectories of the 1000 most abundant clonotypes was used as exploratory dynamics analysis. The CD4 or CD8 phenotype of responding clones was assigned using the separately sequenced CD4+ and CD8+ repertoires. Using fastp at Q25 and MiXCR, TCRdb reprocessed the public reads and kept productive beta chains. Each record represents a unique CDR3 protein, reported with the most common genes and DNA among its rows. Here the V and J calls rest on TCRdb's processing, not on the authors' analysis. The sample records 260,000 or so distinct CDR3 sequences, approximately 16% of which are singletons. The ten largest clones add up to under 25% of the sample.

Of note for this clonotype: There is no known antigen for this receptor. Per-base qualities were not stored, and no clone one base away is much larger.

Ficoll-Paque density gradient centrifugation was used to isolate PBMCs. The sequencing input was PBMCs or a T cell subset sorted from them (not recorded which). The chain uses TRBV7-2 and TRBJ2-3, and possibly TRBD2, on 7 matching bases. This receptor was taken from a young man who had mild COVID-19 (a few samples of this study predate the infection). The sample titles of this study are shuffled in the database, so cell type and time point are left out; the donor was told from shared clones. The CDR3 protein: CASNPRGGNTDTQYF. The DNA reads TGTGCCAGCAACCCGAGGGGGGGAAACACAGATACGCAGTATTTT.